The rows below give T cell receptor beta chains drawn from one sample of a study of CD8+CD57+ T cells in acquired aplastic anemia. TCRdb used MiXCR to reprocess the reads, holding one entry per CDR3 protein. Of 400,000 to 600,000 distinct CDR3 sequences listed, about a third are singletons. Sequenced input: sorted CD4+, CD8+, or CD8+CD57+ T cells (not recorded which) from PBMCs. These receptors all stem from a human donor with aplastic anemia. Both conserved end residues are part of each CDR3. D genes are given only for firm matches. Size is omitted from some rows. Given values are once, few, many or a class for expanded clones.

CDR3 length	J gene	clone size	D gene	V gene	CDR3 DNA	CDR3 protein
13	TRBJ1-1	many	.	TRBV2	TGTGCCAGCAGTGGAGAGAAGAGAGTTGAAGCTTTCTTT	CASSGEKRVEAFF
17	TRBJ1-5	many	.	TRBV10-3	TGTGCCATCATCTTCGATTGGGGTCGAGCCTTAAATCAGCCCCAGCATTTT	CAIIFDWGRALNQPQHF
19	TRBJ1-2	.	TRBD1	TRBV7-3	TGTGCCAGCAGCTTAATACCACTCCCGACAGGGGTACGTGACTATGGCTACACCTTC	CASSLIPLPTGVRDYGYTF
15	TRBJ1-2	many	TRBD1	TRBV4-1	TGCGCCAGCAGCCAAGAGAAGGCAGGGGGTTATGGCTACACCTTC	CASSQEKAGGYGYTF
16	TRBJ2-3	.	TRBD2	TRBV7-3	TGTGCCAGCAGCCGACGGAGCGGGGGGGCATCAGATACGCAGTATTTT	CASSRRSGGASDTQYF
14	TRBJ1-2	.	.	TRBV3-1	TGTGCCAGCAGTCAAGTTGGGAGGGAGGGAGGCTACACCTTC	CASSQVGREGGYTF
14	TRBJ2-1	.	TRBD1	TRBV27	TGTGCCAGCACTCTGTGGACAGGGGGGAATGAGCAGTTCTTC	CASTLWTGGNEQFF
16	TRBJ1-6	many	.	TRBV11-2	TGTGCCAGCAGCTTAGATCGGCCAGGTCGTAATTCACCCCTCCACTTT	CASSLDRPGRNSPLHF
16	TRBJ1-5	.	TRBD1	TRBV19	TGTGCCAGTAGCTGGGACAGGCAAGGCGCTAATCAGCCCCAGCATTTT	CASSWDRQGANQPQHF
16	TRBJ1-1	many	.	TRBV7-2	TGTGCCAGCAGCTTAGACAGGTTGACCCCTCGCACTGAAGCTTTCTTT	CASSLDRLTPRTEAFF
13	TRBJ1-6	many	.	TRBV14	TGTGCCAGCGCTCCGCGGTATAATTCACCCCTCCACTTT	CASAPRYNSPLHF
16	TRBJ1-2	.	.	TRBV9	TGTGCCAGCAGCGTAGCAGGAGGTCAAGCTAACTATGGCTACACCTTC	CASSVAGGQANYGYTF
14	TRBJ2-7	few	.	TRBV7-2	TGTGCCAGCAGCATTGACAGGTTATCCTACGAGCAGTACTTC	CASSIDRLSYEQYF
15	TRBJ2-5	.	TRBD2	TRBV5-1	TGCGCCAGCAGCTTGGTAGGGGCGCGGGGGGAGACCCAGTACTTC	CASSLVGARGETQYF
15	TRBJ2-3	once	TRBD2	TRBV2	TGTGCCAGCAGAGATGGCGGGAGTATTACAGATACGCAGTATTTT	CASRDGGSITDTQYF
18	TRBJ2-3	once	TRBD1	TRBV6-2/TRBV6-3	TGTGCCAGCAGCTACGAGGACAGGGGGCGGGTCGACACAGATACGCAGTATTTT	CASSYEDRGRVDTDTQYF
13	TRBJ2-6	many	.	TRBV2	TGTGCCAGCAGTGAGGCTGGGGCCAACGTCCTGACTTTC	CASSEAGANVLTF
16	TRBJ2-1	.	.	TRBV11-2	TGTGCCAGCAGCCTCCAGGTTTTAAGCTCCTACAATGAGCAGTTCTTC	CASSLQVLSSYNEQFF
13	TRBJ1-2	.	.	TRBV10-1	TGCGCCAGCAGTGAATACAGGGCCTATGGCTACACCTTC	CASSEYRAYGYTF
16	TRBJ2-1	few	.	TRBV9	TGTGCCAGCAGCGGCAGGGGTCTCCCCCTCGGGAATGAGCAGTTCTTC	CASSGRGLPLGNEQFF
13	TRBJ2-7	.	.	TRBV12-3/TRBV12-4	TGTGCCAGCAGCCTCGGGATCGTCAACGAGCAGTACTTC	CASSLGIVNEQYF
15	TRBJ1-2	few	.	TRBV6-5	TGTGCCAGCAGTTCAGACTCATATGGAAGCTATGGCTACACCTTC	CASSSDSYGSYGYTF
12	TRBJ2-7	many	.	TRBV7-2	TGTGCCAGCAGCGAGGGGGGGCACGAGCAGTACTTC	CASSEGGHEQYF
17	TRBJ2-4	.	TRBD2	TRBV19	TGTGCCAGTAGTATTCGCCATCTAGCGGGGGCCGAAAACATTCAGTACTTC	CASSIRHLAGAENIQYF
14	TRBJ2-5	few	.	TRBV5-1	TGCGCCAGCAGCGGCGGACTGGGGACGGAGACCCAGTGCTTC	CASSGGLGTETQCF
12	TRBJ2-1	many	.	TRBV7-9	TGTGCCAGCAGCCCCCCAGGGAATGAGCAGTTCTTC	CASSPPGNEQFF
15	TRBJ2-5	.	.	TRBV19	TGTGCCAGTAGTATCAGTGCCGGGACGGAAGAGACCCAGTACTTC	CASSISAGTEETQYF
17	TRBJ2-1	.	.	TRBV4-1	TGCGCCAGCAGCCAAGGAATGGGCAGGGGACCGATCAATGAGCAGTTCTTC	CASSQGMGRGPINEQFF
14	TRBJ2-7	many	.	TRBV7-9	TGTGCCAGCAGCCAGACGGAGAAGCACTACGAGCAGTACTTC	CASSQTEKHYEQYF
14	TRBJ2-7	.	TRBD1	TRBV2	TGTGCCAGCCAAGGACAGGGAGTGGCCTACGAGCAGTACTTC	CASQGQGVAYEQYF
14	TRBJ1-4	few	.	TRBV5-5	TGTGCCAGCAGCTTGGACGGGATAGGGGAAAAACTGTTTTTT	CASSLDGIGEKLFF
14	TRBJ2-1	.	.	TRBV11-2	TGTGCCAGCAGCCCCAACTCGGGGTACAATGAGCAGTTCTTC	CASSPNSGYNEQFF
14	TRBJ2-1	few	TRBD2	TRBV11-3	TGTGCCAGCAGCCTCCTAGCGGGAGTCGGCGAGCAGTTCTTC	CASSLLAGVGEQFF
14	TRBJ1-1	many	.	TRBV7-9	TGTGCCAGCAGCTTAGGGGCTTGGGACACTGAAGCTTTCTTT	CASSLGAWDTEAFF
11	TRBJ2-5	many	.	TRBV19	TGTGCCAGTAGTACCGGAGAGACCCAGTACTTC	CASSTGETQYF
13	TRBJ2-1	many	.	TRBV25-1	TGTGCCAGCAGTAAAGACAGTTACAATGAGCAGTTCTTC	CASSKDSYNEQFF
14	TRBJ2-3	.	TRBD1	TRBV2	TGTGCCTGGAGTAAACAGGGGGCCAGAGATACGCAGTATTTT	CAWSKQGARDTQYF
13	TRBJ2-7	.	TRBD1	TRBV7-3	TGTGCCAGCGGGAGACAGGGTATCTACGAGCAGTACTTC	CASGRQGIYEQYF
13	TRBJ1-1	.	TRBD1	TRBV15	TGTGCCACCAGCAGAGATGTGGGACAGGAAGCTTTCTTT	CATSRDVGQEAFF
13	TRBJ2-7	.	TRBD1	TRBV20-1	TGCAGTGCCAAGACAGGGATCTCCTACGAGCAGTACTTC	CSAKTGISYEQYF
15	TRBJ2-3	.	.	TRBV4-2	TGTGCCAGCAGCCAAGGGACAGACGAGACAGATACGCAGTATTTT	CASSQGTDETDTQYF